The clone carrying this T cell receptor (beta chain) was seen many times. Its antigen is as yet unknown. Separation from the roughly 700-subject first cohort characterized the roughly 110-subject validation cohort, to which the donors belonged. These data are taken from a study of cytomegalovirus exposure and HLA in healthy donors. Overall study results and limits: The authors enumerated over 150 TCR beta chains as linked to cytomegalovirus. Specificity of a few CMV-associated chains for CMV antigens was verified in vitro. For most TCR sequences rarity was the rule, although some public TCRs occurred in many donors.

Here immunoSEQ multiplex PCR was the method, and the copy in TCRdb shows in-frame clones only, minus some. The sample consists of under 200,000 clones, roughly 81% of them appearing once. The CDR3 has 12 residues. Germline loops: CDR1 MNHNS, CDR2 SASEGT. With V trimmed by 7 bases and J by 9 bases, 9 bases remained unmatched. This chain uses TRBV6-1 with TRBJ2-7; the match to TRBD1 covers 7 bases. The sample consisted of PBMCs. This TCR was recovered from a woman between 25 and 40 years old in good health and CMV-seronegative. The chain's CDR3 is CASTYTGVGQYF. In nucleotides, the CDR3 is TGTGCCAGCACCTACACAGGGGTCGGGCAGTACTTC.